This T cell receptor (beta chain) appears in the sequencing data of a study of OX40 agonist ivuxolimab in advanced cancers. Data came from immunoSEQ multiplex PCR; TCRdb stores just in-frame clones and leaves some out. The sample lists over 60,000 clones; roughly nine tenths were seen once. Points from the study as a whole: The mean number of expanded clones was higher in CD8+ T cells than in CD4+.

As concerns this clone: The antigen is undetermined.

The CDR3 extends over 13 amino acids. Trimming cost V 6 bases and J 6 bases, with 14 bases left between them. The germline gives CDR1 SNHLY, CDR2 FYNNEI. This specimen was CD4+ or CD8+ T cells sorted from blood, taken in a trial of the OX40 agonist ivuxolimab. The chain couples TRBV2 to TRBJ2-5; D not resolved. This sequence originates from an adult with an advanced solid tumor such as melanoma, head and neck, liver or kidney cancer. CDR3 amino acids: CASRPPASQTQYF. DNA of the CDR3: TGTGCCAGCAGGCCCCCGGCAAGCCAGACCCAGTACTTC.